The source of this T cell receptor (beta chain) is a study of beta chain features in type 1 diabetes. Background on the study: On cell yields, gender and age, patients and healthy donors were similar. Broader study findings: The cDNA sequencing approach could over-represent high-TCR-expressing cells. TCRB CDR3s were moderately but significantly shorter in Type 1 diabetes patients in all four CD4+ subsets.

The whole isolated RNA underwent reverse transcription, so sequencing captured expressed TCRB transcripts. Using immunoSEQ multiplex PCR, the repertoire was profiled, and TCRdb retains in-frame clones only, with some absent. The table has nearly 700,000 clones, 10% to 15% seen once. CD4+ cells of the naive, central memory, regulatory and stem cell-like memory types were sorted via CD45RO/CCR7/CD25/CD127/CD95/CD27. Each population that was sorted was more than 98% pure. Comment on this clone: The antigen is not known.

V gave up 3 bases and J gave up 8 bases, with 24 bases separating them. The CDR3 runs to 17 residues. CDR1 and CDR2 (germline): SGHDT, YYEEEE. The sequence came from a man younger than 35 with type 1 diabetes. The chain is built from TRBV5-6 and TRBJ2-4; tentatively, D is TRBD1 (5 bases). The sample consisted of naive CD4+ T cells from blood. CDR3 nucleotide sequence: TGTGCCAGCAGCTCGTCCAACCTCGACAGAAGTATACACATTCAGTACTTC. Translating it yields CASSSSNLDRSIHIQYF.